These 2 T cell receptor beta chains came from one sample sequenced in a study of CD8 T cells in ankylosing spondylitis. Study-level findings and limits: Fewer than ten highly homologous variants made up a TCR beta motif that seemed to typify ankylosing spondylitis blood.

TCRdb itself ran the 5' RACE reads through MiXCR, one entry per CDR3 protein. This table has 330,000 or so distinct CDR3 sequences, less than 10% appearing once. These receptors have no known antigen. Sequenced material: blood, either unsorted or a sorted T cell fraction (not recorded which). These receptors all stem from a male donor with ankylosing spondylitis.

In this sample, this clonotype turned up many times. The chain uses TRBV7-2 and TRBJ2-2, with a tentative D call TRBD1 (5 bases). Trimming left V 5 bases short and J 7 bases short, with 14 bases between. Germline lookup yields CDR1 SGHTA and CDR2 FQGNSA. This CDR3 spans 14 amino acids. The CDR3 region is CASSNQGGIGELFF. The CDR3 bases are TGTGCCAGCAGCAACCAGGGTGGCATCGGGGAGCTGTTTTTT.

This clonotype was recorded only once. V and J are TRBV3-1 and TRBJ2-2, with D perhaps given as TRBD1 or TRBD2 (6 bases each). Germline CDR1 reads LGHDT; CDR2 reads YNNKEL (reference sequence). This CDR3 region has 13 residues. The V and J ends lost 4 bases and 7 bases respectively, with 10 bases between them. The CDR3 region is CASSRKGGGELFF. DNA of the CDR3: TGTGCCAGCAGCCGGAAGGGGGGCGGGGAGCTGTTTTTT.